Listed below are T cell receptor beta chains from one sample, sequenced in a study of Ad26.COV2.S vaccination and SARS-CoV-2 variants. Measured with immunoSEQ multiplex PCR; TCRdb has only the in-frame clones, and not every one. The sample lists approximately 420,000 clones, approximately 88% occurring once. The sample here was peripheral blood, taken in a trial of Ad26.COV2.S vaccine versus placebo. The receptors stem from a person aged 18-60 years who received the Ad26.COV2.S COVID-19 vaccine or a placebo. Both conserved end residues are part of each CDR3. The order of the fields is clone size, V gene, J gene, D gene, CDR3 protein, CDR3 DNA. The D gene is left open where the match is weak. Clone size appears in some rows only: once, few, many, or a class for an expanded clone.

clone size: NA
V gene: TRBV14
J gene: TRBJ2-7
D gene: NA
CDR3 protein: CASSPGPRPTVYEQYF
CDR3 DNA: TGTGCCAGCAGCCCCGGACCCCGACCGACAGTCTACGAGCAGTACTTC

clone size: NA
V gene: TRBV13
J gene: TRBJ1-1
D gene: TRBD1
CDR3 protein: CASSTRQGGNTEAFF
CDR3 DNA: TGTGCCAGCAGCACCCGACAGGGTGGGAACACTGAAGCTTTCTTT

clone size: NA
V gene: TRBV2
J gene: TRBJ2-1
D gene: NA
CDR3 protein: CASSEERVLSYNEQFF
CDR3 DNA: TGTGCCAGCAGTGAAGAGCGGGTACTCTCCTACAATGAGCAGTTCTTC

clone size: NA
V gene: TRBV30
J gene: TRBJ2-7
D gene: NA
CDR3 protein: CAWGMQERGVRLIF
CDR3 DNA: TGTGCCTGGGGGATGCAGGAAAGGGGGGTGAGGCTTATCTTC

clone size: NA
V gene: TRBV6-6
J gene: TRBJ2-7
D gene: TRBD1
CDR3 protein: CASRTRDRGTYEQYF
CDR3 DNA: TGTGCCAGCAGAACCCGGGACAGGGGGACCTACGAGCAGTACTTC

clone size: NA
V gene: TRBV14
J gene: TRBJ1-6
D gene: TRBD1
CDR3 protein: CASSPWTGRDSPLHF
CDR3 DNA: TGTGCCAGCAGCCCTTGGACAGGGCGAGATTCACCCCTCCACTTT

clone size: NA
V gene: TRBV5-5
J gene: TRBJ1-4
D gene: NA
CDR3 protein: CASSIGTIATNEKLFF
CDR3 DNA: TGTGCCAGCAGCATAGGAACGATTGCAACTAATGAAAAACTGTTTTTT

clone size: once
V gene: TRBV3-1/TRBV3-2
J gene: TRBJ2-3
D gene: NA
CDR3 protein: CASSQVPLASTDTQYF
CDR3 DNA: TGTGCCAGCAGCCAAGTCCCGCTAGCCAGCACAGATACGCAGTATTTT

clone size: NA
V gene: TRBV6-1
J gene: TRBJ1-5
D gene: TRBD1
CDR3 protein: CASSEKGQGVALSNQPQHF
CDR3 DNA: TGTGCCAGCAGTGAGAAGGGACAGGGTGTGGCCCTTAGCAATCAGCCCCAGCATTTT

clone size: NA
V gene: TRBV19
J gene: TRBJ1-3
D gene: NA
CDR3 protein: CASTGGGAIYF
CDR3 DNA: TGTGCCAGTACCGGGGGTGGCGCCATATATTTT

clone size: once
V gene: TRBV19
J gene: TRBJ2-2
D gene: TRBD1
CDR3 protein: CASKDRGRTGELFF
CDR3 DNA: TGTGCCAGTAAGGACAGGGGTAGGACCGGGGAGCTGTTTTTT

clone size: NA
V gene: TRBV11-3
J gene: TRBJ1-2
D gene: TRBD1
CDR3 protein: CASSSPGQGAPYGYTF
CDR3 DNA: TGTGCCAGCAGCTCCCCTGGACAGGGGGCGCCTTATGGCTACACCTTC

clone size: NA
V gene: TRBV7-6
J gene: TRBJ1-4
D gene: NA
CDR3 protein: CASSLAGRTGEKLFF
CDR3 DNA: TGTGCCAGCAGCTTAGCGGGACGGACCGGGGAAAAACTGTTTTTT

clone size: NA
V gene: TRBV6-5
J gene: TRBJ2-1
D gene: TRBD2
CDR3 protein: CASSLLASGGNEQFF
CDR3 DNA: TGTGCCAGCAGTCTTTTGGCTAGCGGGGGCAATGAGCAGTTCTTC

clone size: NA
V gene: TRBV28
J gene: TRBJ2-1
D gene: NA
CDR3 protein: CASSLDSVEQFF
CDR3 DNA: TGTGCCAGCAGTTTAGATTCGGTTGAGCAGTTCTTC

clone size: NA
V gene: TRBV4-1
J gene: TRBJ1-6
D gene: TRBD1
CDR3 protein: CASSQAGTGLNSPLHF
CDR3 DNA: TGCGCCAGCAGCCAAGCGGGGACAGGGCTTAATTCACCCCTCCACTTT

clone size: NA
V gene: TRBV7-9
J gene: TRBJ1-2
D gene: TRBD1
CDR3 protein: CASSLIIRQGKDGYTF
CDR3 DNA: TGTGCCAGCAGCTTAATTATCCGACAGGGGAAGGATGGCTACACCTTC

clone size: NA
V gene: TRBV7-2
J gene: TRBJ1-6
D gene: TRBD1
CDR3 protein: CASSFGQDNSPLHF
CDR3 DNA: TGTGCCAGCAGCTTCGGACAGGATAATTCACCCCTCCACTTT

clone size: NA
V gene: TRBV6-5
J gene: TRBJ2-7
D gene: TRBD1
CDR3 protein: CASRGRDRAYEQYF
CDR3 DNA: TGTGCCAGCCGGGGCCGGGACAGGGCCTACGAGCAGTACTTC

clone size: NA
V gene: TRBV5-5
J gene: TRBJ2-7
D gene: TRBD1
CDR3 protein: CASRDRQGPYEQYF
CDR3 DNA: TGTGCCAGCAGGGACAGACAGGGGCCCTACGAGCAGTACTTC

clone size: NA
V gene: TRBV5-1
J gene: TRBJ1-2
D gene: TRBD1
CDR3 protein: CASSLGTGGNYGYTF
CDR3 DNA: TGCGCCAGCAGCTTGGGGACAGGGGGCAACTATGGCTACACCTTC

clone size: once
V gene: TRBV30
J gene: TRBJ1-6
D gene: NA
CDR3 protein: CAWSVSRGNSPLHF
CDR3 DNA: TGTGCCTGGAGTGTATCCAGGGGTAATTCACCCCTCCACTTT

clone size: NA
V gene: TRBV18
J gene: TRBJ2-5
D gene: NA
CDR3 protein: CASSPRGGTEETQYF
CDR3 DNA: TGTGCCAGCTCACCACGGGGAGGGACAGAAGAGACCCAGTACTTC

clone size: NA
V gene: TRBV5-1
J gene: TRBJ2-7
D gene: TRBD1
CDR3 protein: CASSPGTGPSYEQYF
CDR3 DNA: TGCGCCAGCAGCCCAGGGACAGGGCCGTCCTACGAGCAGTACTTC

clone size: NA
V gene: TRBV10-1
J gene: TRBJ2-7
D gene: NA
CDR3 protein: CASSPNGVQPYEQYF
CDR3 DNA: TGCGCCAGCAGTCCTAACGGAGTACAGCCCTACGAGCAGTACTTC

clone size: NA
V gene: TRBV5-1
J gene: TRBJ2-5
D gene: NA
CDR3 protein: CASSLASAGSETQYF
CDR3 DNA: TGCGCCAGCAGCTTGGCCTCGGCCGGGAGCGAGACCCAGTACTTC

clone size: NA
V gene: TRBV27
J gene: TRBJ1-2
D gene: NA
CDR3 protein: CASRSRENGYTF
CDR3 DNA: TGTGCCAGCAGATCCCGGGAGAATGGCTACACCTTC

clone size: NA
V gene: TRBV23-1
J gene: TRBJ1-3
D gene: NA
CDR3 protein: CASSHYRVRLSGNTIYF
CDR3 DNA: TGCGCCAGCAGTCATTATAGGGTGAGGTTATCTGGAAACACCATATATTTT

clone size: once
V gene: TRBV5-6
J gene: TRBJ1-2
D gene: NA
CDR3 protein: CASSLGPGTFGYTF
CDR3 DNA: TGTGCCAGCAGCTTGGGACCGGGAACGTTCGGCTACACCTTC

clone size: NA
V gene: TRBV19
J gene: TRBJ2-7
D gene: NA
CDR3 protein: CASSTRDNYEQYF
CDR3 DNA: TGTGCCAGTAGTACCCGGGACAACTACGAGCAGTACTTC

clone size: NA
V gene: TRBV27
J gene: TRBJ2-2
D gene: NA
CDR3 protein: CASSLAGTTGELFF
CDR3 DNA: TGTGCCAGCAGTCTGGCCGGGACAACCGGGGAGCTGTTTTTT

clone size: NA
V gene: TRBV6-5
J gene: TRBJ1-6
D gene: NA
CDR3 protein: CAITRGKDSPLHF
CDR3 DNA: TGTGCAATCACCCGCGGAAAGGATTCACCCCTCCACTTT

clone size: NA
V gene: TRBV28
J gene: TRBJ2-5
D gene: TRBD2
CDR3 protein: CASSQTSGGQETQYF
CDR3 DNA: TGTGCCAGCAGTCAGACTAGCGGGGGGCAAGAGACCCAGTACTTC

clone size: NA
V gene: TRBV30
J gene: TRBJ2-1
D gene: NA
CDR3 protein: CAWTVSSYNEQFF
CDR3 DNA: TGTGCCTGGACGGTTTCGTCCTACAATGAGCAGTTCTTC

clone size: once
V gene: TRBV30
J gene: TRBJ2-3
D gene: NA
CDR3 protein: CAWKWGAPDTQYF
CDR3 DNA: TGTGCCTGGAAGTGGGGGGCGCCGGATACGCAGTATTTT

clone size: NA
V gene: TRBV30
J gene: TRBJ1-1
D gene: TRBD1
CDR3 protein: CAWSDPGQGASEAFF
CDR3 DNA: TGTGCCTGGAGCGATCCGGGACAGGGGGCGAGTGAAGCTTTCTTT

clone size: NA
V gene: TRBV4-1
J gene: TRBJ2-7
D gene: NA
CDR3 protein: CASSQIGYEQYF
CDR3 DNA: TGCGCCAGCAGCCAAATCGGTTACGAGCAGTACTTC

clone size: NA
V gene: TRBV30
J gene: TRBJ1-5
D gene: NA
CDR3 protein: CAWSVGQGRSSQHF
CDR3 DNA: TGTGCCTGGAGTGTGGGGCAGGGTCGGTCGTCCCAGCATTTT

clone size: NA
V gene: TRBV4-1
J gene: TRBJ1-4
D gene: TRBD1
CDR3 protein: CASSQPLRTGNEKLFF
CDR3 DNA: TGCGCCAGCAGCCAACCCCTTCGGACAGGGAATGAAAAACTGTTTTTT